The next 21 T cell receptor beta chains were all read from a single sample in a study of blood T cell repertoires in COVID-19. Only in-frame clones appear in the TCRdb table, and some are missing; sequencing was by immunoSEQ multiplex PCR. The sample lists under 200,000 clones, approximately 89% occurring once. The sample comprised PBMCs or T cells enriched from blood (not recorded which). All receptors come from a woman under 30 who had recovered from COVID-19.

The chain combines TRBV28 with TRBJ1-5, with D possibly matching TRBD1 (6 bases). CDR1 is MDHEN, CDR2 SYDVKM, per germline. CDR3 length: 16 residues. Between the trimmed V and J ends, which lost 5 bases and 1 base, there was a span of 15 bases. The CDR3 DNA reads as TGTGCCAGCAGTCACCGGACAGCCTCGAGCAATCAGCCCCAGCATTTT. Translated: CASSHRTASSNQPQHF.

This sequence joins TRBV28 and TRBJ1-6; 9 nucleotides line up with TRBD1. V lost 3 bases to trimming and J lost 7 bases; unmatched junction nucleotides: 10. CDR3 length equals 17 residues. Germline loops: CDR1 MDHEN, CDR2 SYDVKM. The CDR3 bases are TGTGCCAGCAGTTTCACACAGGGGGCTGGGAGCAATTCACCCCTCCACTTT. It is translated as CASSFTQGAGSNSPLHF.

The genes are TRBV20-1 and TRBJ2-7; maybe TRBD2 (5 bases). This CDR3 has 13 amino acids. CDR1 and CDR2 (germline): DFQATT, SNEGSKA (reference sequence). The V and J ends lost 6 bases and 5 bases respectively, with 17 bases between them. CDR3 loop: CSASRPGFNEQYF. The DNA for the CDR3 is TGCAGTGCGAGTCGTCCGGGGTTCAACGAGCAGTACTTC.

The sample holds a few counts of this clone. V is TRBV29-1 and J is TRBJ2-7, with TRBD1 matching 9 bases. The CDR3 contains 15 residues. J lost 3 bases, V lost 0 bases, and 6 bases had no gene match. Germline V gives CDR1 SQVTM, CDR2 ANQGSEA. CDR3 DNA sequence: TGCAGCGTTGAAGACGGGACAGGGATCAACTACGAGCAGTACTTC. As protein: CSVEDGTGINYEQYF.

The chain carries TRBV19 and TRBJ2-4; 12 bases fit TRBD1. Germline trimming cut 7 bases from V and 0 bases from J; bases unmatched to any gene: 16. The V gene's germline CDR1 is LNHDA and CDR2 SQIVND (reference sequence). This CDR3 region has 20 residues. CDR3 nucleotide sequence: TGTGCCAGTACCCTGAGGGGACAGGGGGCGCGGGGGCTAGCCAAAAACATTCAGTACTTC. Encoded protein: CASTLRGQGARGLAKNIQYF.

J is TRBJ2-7 and V is TRBV6-1, with TRBD2 matching over 7 bases. This CDR3 is 16 amino acids long. V was pared by 3 bases and J by 1 base, with 9 bases of the junction left unmatched. CDR1 MNHNS and CDR2 SASEGT come from the germline V gene. CDR3 nucleotides: TGTGCCAGCAGTGAGGCCGGGCAGCGGGGATCCTACGAGCAGTACTTC. It codes for CASSEAGQRGSYEQYF.

V gene TRBV5-1 combines with J gene TRBJ2-5; a weak D match, TRBD2 (5 bases). V lost 1 base, J lost 1 base, and 11 bases lay in between. The germline CDR1 and CDR2 sequences are SGHRS and YFSETQ. This CDR3 spans 15 amino acids. The CDR3 sequence is CASSLSPRGQETQYF. In nucleotides, the CDR3 is TGCGCCAGCAGCTTGTCCCCCCGGGGCCAAGAGACCCAGTACTTC.

The chain joins TRBV4-1 to TRBJ2-7; tentative D call: TRBD1 (6 bases). V was shortened by 0 bases and J by 4 bases, with 13 bases between the two germline ends. In germline, CDR1 is MGHRA, CDR2 YSYEKL. CDR3 size: 15 residues. The CDR3 here is CASSQESRGTYEQYF. CDR3 nucleotides: TGCGCCAGCAGCCAAGAGAGCAGGGGAACTTACGAGCAGTACTTC.

This chain uses TRBV18 with TRBJ2-2; 8 nucleotides align to TRBD1. With V trimmed by 3 bases and J by 7 bases, 4 bases remained unmatched. CDR1 KGHSH and CDR2 LQKENI come from the germline V gene. The CDR3 loop spans 14 amino acids. The CDR3, as DNA: TGTGCCAGCTCACCTACAGGGGGAGACGGGGAGCTGTTTTTT. Protein product: CASSPTGGDGELFF. Looking up the rest from reference TRBV18 and TRBJ2-2 gives the full variable domain: NAGVMQNPRHLVRRRGQEARLRCSPMKGHSHVYWYRQLPEEGLKFMVYLQKENIIDESGMPKERFSAEFPKEGPSILRIQQVVRGDSAAYFCASSPTGGDGELFFGEGSRLTVL.

The CDR3 reads CASSLPLYEQYF. CDR3 DNA: TGTGCCAGCAGTTTACCCCTCTACGAGCAGTACTTC. The chain uses TRBV28 and TRBJ2-7, with D uncertain. This CDR3 region has 12 residues. The germline gives CDR1 MDHEN, CDR2 SYDVKM. Trimming took off 2 bases at V and 3 bases at J, with 5 bases between the two ends.

V usage is TRBV6-5 and J usage is TRBJ2-1, with D possibly being TRBD2 (7 bases). The CDR3 contains 14 residues. Germline lookup yields CDR1 MNHEY and CDR2 SVGAGI. The V end lost 5 bases, the J end lost 8 bases, and 16 bases lay between the germline ends. CDR3 protein: CASSQEGEGYEQFF. The CDR3 DNA reads as TGTGCCAGCAGTCAGGAGGGGGAGGGCTATGAGCAGTTCTTC.

V and J are TRBV10-3 and TRBJ1-1; D call uncertain. Germline lookup yields CDR1 ENHRY and CDR2 SYGVKD. The CDR3 is made up of 13 amino acids. Trimming took off 5 bases at V and 1 base at J, with 8 bases between the two ends. In DNA, the CDR3 is TGTGCCATCAGTTCGGGTTCGAACACTGAAGCTTTCTTT. Protein sequence: CAISSGSNTEAFF.

This chain's CDR3 is CASSLGGSGNIQYF. The CDR3 region has the DNA TGTGCCAGCAGTTTAGGCGGGAGTGGAAACATTCAGTACTTC. The chain joins TRBV27 to TRBJ2-4; 7 bases are a match to TRBD2. In germline, CDR1 is MNHEY, CDR2 SMNVEV (reference sequence). The J segment lost 6 bases and the V segment lost 2 bases, leaving 4 bases of the junction unmatched. This CDR3 is 14 amino acids long.

This rearrangement joins TRBV2 to TRBJ1-5; 8 nucleotides line up with TRBD1. CDR1 is SNHLY and CDR2 is FYNNEI in the germline V gene. The CDR3 consists of 17 residues. With V trimmed by 5 bases and J by 3 bases, 12 bases remained unmatched. The CDR3 spells CASSLGVTDRVNQPQHF. The CDR3 nucleotides read TGTGCCAGCAGTCTGGGGGTTACGGACAGGGTCAATCAGCCCCAGCATTTT.

The rearrangement links TRBV29-1 to TRBJ2-7, with 7 bases aligning to TRBD1. CDR3 length: 13 amino acids. Germline V gene sequence: CDR1 SQVTM, CDR2 ANQGSEA. With 3 bases clipped from V and 3 bases from J, the junction kept 5 bases outside the gene matches. As DNA, the CDR3 is TGCAGCGTTGAGGATGGACAGGTCTACGAGCAGTACTTC. Protein: CSVEDGQVYEQYF.

The gene calls are TRBV10-3 and TRBJ2-7; TRBD2 might be the D (5 bases). CDR3 length: 14 amino acids. V lost 2 bases, J lost 2 bases, and 10 bases lay in between. Germline CDR1 reads ENHRY; CDR2 reads SYGVKD. The CDR3 spells CAISEAGPAYEQYF. As DNA, the CDR3 is TGTGCCATCAGTGAGGCGGGCCCAGCCTACGAGCAGTACTTC.

The count of this clone is one. The rearrangement joins TRBV19 to TRBJ2-7, with 10 nucleotides matching TRBD2. Germline V lookup: CDR1 LNHDA, CDR2 SQIVND (reference sequence). V shed 5 bases, J shed 1 base, and the junction held 5 bases outside the gene matches. The CDR3 spans 15 residues. The CDR3 here is CASSPSSGGSYEQYF. In DNA, the CDR3 is TGTGCCAGTAGTCCCTCTAGCGGGGGTTCCTACGAGCAGTACTTC.

The chain couples TRBV11-2 to TRBJ2-3, with 8 bases matching TRBD1. Germline V gives CDR1 SGHAT, CDR2 FQNNGV. The J segment lost 5 bases and the V segment lost 1 base, leaving 11 bases of the junction unmatched. The CDR3 loop spans 17 amino acids. CDR3 sequence reads: CASSLGLRGPAIDTQYF. The CDR3 DNA follows: TGTGCCAGCAGCTTAGGCCTCAGGGGGCCCGCGATAGATACGCAGTATTTT.

The chain employs TRBV10-3 and TRBJ1-2, with a possible D match to TRBD1 (5 bases). The germline CDR1 and CDR2 sequences are ENHRY and SYGVKD. The CDR3 is 13 residues long. Trimming removed 0 bases at V and 13 bases at J, with 15 bases between. The CDR3 loop reads CAISESGGVRSTF. DNA of the CDR3: TGTGCCATCAGTGAGTCGGGGGGGGTTCGAAGCACCTTC.

This chain links TRBV20-1 with TRBJ2-7; 10 positions match TRBD2. V lost 3 bases to trimming and J lost 3 bases; unmatched junction nucleotides: 2. This CDR3 has 13 residues. Germline V gene data show CDR1 as DFQATT and CDR2 as SNEGSKA (reference sequence). CDR3 sequence: CSASWTSGYEQYF. For the CDR3, the DNA is TGCAGTGCTAGTTGGACTAGCGGCTACGAGCAGTACTTC.

The DNA for the CDR3 is TGTGCCAGCAGCGAGACAGGGGAGTTCCCATGGCAGTACTTC. It encodes CASSETGEFPWQYF. V and J are TRBV4-2 and TRBJ2-7; TRBD1 matches at 8 bases. The V gene end was trimmed by 5 bases and the J gene end by 9 bases; junction bases not matched to a gene: 12. CDR3 length equals 14 residues. Per germline, CDR1 LGHNA and CDR2 YNFKEQ.